These 29 T cell receptor beta chains came from one sample sequenced in a study of memory CD4+ T cells and cytomegalovirus serostatus. Repertoires were generated with immunoSEQ multiplex PCR, while TCRdb's copy carries only in-frame clones and drops some. Of approximately 61,000 clones listed, approximately 85% are singletons. The sort gate was single viable CD3+CD4+CD8-CD45RO+ cells for memory CD4+ T cells. The specimen sequenced was memory CD4+ T cells from blood. The receptors derive from an adult in good health and CMV-seronegative.

The sample holds a few counts of this clone. This sequence joins TRBV14 and TRBJ2-1, with D uncertain. Trimming took 4 bases from V and 4 from J, leaving 17 bases between them. Per the germline V gene, CDR1 is SGHDN and CDR2 is FVKESK. The CDR3 sequence is 16 residues long. Written as DNA, the CDR3 is TGTGCCAGCAGCCGCACCCGGCCCTTACCGTACAATGAGCAGTTCTTC. It encodes CASSRTRPLPYNEQFF.

V is TRBV28 and J is TRBJ1-1; D is possibly TRBD1 (6 bases). The V gene lost 7 bases and the J gene lost 3 bases, with 12 bases spanning the gap. This CDR3 contains 13 residues. The germline gives CDR1 MDHEN, CDR2 SYDVKM. The CDR3 here is CASTLDRHTEAFF. CDR3 nucleotides: TGTGCCAGCACCCTAGACAGGCACACTGAAGCTTTCTTT.

J is TRBJ1-5 and V is TRBV10-2; unclear D gene. Trimming left V 5 bases short and J 3 bases short, with 5 bases between. Germline V lookup: CDR1 WSHSY, CDR2 SAAADI. The CDR3 is made up of 12 amino acids. In DNA form, the CDR3 reads TGCGCCAGCAGTCCTCCCAATCAGCCCCAGCATTTT. It yields the protein CASSPPNQPQHF.

The chain couples TRBV15 to TRBJ2-7, with a possible D match to TRBD2 (5 bases). The CDR3 is 16 residues long. Germline V gives CDR1 LNHNV, CDR2 YYDKDF (reference sequence). V shed 0 bases and J shed 7 bases, with 19 bases lying between them. The chain's CDR3 is CATSRERRSLTGEQYF. The CDR3 nucleotides read TGTGCCACCAGCAGAGAACGGCGCAGCTTAACGGGGGAGCAGTACTTC.

This clone has just one count. The rearrangement joins TRBV7-9 to TRBJ1-4; D perhaps matches TRBD1 (6 bases). V lost 6 bases to trimming and J lost 7 bases, with 15 bases between them. CDR1 is SEHNR, CDR2 FQNEAQ, per germline (reference sequence). The CDR3 runs 14 residues. The CDR3 here is CASSLTGRGEKLFF. CDR3 nucleotides: TGTGCCAGCAGTTTGACAGGCCGGGGTGAAAAACTGTTTTTT.

The chain uses TRBV7-8 and TRBJ2-7; either TRBD1 or TRBD2 may fit D (6 bases each). Germline-derived CDR1 and CDR2 are SGHVS and FQNEAQ. With 5 bases removed from V and 1 base from J, the gap between germline ends came to 18 bases. The CDR3 length is 16 residues. The DNA of the CDR3 is TGTGCCAGCAGCCGTGGGGACGGGGGCGCTTCCTACGAGCAGTACTTC. This translates into CASSRGDGGASYEQYF. The variable domain in full, completed from reference TRBV7-8 and TRBJ2-7, reads GAGVSQSPRYKVAKRGQDVALRCDPISGHVSLFWYQQALGQGPEFLTYFQNEAQLDKSGLPSDRFFAERPEGSVSTLKIQRTQQEDSAVYLCASSRGDGGASYEQYFGPGTRLTVT.

This chain links TRBV28 with TRBJ1-1, with 8 bases that match TRBD1. This CDR3 comprises 16 residues. Per germline, CDR1 MDHEN and CDR2 SYDVKM. The J segment lost 2 bases and the V segment lost 5 bases, leaving 10 bases of the junction unmatched. The CDR3 DNA reads TGTGCCAGCAGTGGCCGGGACAGGCACTCTAACACTGAAGCTTTCTTT. It codes for CASSGRDRHSNTEAFF.

The rearrangement links TRBV27 to TRBJ2-1, with 8 nucleotides matching TRBD2. V lost 6 bases and J lost 3; bases outside the gene matches: 4. Germline-derived CDR1 and CDR2 are MNHEY and SMNVEV (reference sequence). The CDR3 length is 14 residues. The CDR3 is CASRREVLYNEQFF. The CDR3 coding sequence is TGTGCCAGCAGGCGGGAGGTCCTCTACAATGAGCAGTTCTTC.

The V call is TRBV5-1, the J call TRBJ1-2, with D possibly TRBD1 on 5 matching bases. CDR1 and CDR2 from the germline V gene are SGHRS and YFSETQ. V was clipped by 4 bases and J by 2 bases, with 9 bases between them. This CDR3 has 13 residues. CDR3 nucleotide sequence: TGCGCCAGCAGCCCCGGGGGAAACTATGGCTACACCTTC. Translating it yields CASSPGGNYGYTF.

The J gene is TRBJ1-5, the V gene TRBV19; 8 bases match TRBD1. The CDR3 has 14 amino acids. CDR1 is LNHDA and CDR2 is SQIVND in the germline V gene (reference sequence). V shed 6 bases and J 6 bases; nucleotides not matched to a gene: 7. The CDR3 nucleotides are TGTGCCAGTAGCCTGACAGGGGTCGGTCAGCCCCAGCATTTT. It codes for CASSLTGVGQPQHF.

The chain combines TRBV6-1 with TRBJ1-2; D is ambiguous. The V and J ends lost 2 bases and 0 bases respectively, with 10 bases between them. Germline-derived CDR1 and CDR2 are MNHNS and SASEGT. CDR3 length: 15 amino acids. CDR3 coding DNA: TGTGCCAGCAGTGAATACTATAGGACTAACTATGGCTACACCTTC. Amino acid sequence: CASSEYYRTNYGYTF.

V and J are TRBV18 and TRBJ2-1; 9 nucleotides match TRBD2. After removal of 1 base from V and 4 bases from J, the junction contained 8 bases not matched to a gene. CDR1 KGHSH and CDR2 LQKENI come from the germline V gene. The CDR3 totals 17 residues. The CDR3 loop reads CASSPLVSGGSYNEQFF. CDR3 in DNA: TGTGCCAGCTCACCACTGGTTAGCGGGGGAAGTTACAATGAGCAGTTCTTC.

CDR3 protein: CASSFDSAANEKLFF. CDR3 bases: TGTGCCAGCAGCTTCGACAGCGCAGCTAATGAAAAACTGTTTTTT. The chain combines TRBV7-2 with TRBJ1-4; D might be TRBD1 (5 bases). V was shortened by 3 bases and J by 3 bases, with 11 bases between the two germline ends. The CDR3 sequence is 15 residues long. Germline lookup yields CDR1 SGHTA and CDR2 FQGNSA.

The V and J genes are TRBV7-3 and TRBJ2-7; a weak D match, TRBD2 (6 bases). V was trimmed by 5 bases and J by 7 bases, leaving 15 bases between them. The germline CDR1 and CDR2 sequences are SGHTA and FQGTGA. The CDR3 covers 13 residues. The CDR3 reads CASSPPGGREQYF. The CDR3 bases are TGTGCCAGCAGCCCCCCCGGTGGGAGGGAGCAGTACTTC.

This clone was counted a few times. The chain joins TRBV6-5 to TRBJ1-1; D perhaps matches TRBD1 (5 bases). Germline assignment: CDR1 MNHEY and CDR2 SVGAGI. CDR3 length: 14 residues. Between the trimmed V and J ends, which lost 5 bases and 1 base, there was a span of 11 bases. CDR3 sequence reads: CASSQKGQNTEAFF. CDR3 DNA sequence: TGTGCCAGCAGTCAAAAGGGGCAGAACACTGAAGCTTTCTTT.

The V and J genes are TRBV6-1 and TRBJ2-7; D not resolved. The CDR3 runs 13 residues. Germline assignment: CDR1 MNHNS and CDR2 SASEGT. V was cut by 6 bases and J by 3 bases, with 12 bases left in between. CDR3 in DNA: TGTGCCAGCAGCCGGCAGGCCAACTACGAGCAGTACTTC. Translation gives CASSRQANYEQYF.

J is TRBJ2-3 and V is TRBV5-4; 8 bases agree with TRBD2. The trim removed 1 base at V and 4 bases at J, leaving 5 bases unmatched. The CDR3 is made up of 15 amino acids. Germline V lookup: CDR1 SGHNT, CDR2 YYREEE (reference sequence). The CDR3 reads CASSLTGGGADTQYF. Here the CDR3 DNA reads TGTGCCAGCAGCTTGACGGGAGGGGGGGCAGATACGCAGTATTTT.

J is TRBJ2-7 and V is TRBV10-3; no definite D call. Trimming shortened V by 5 bases and J by 0 bases, and 17 bases separated the two germline ends. The germline CDR1 and CDR2 sequences are ENHRY and SYGVKD. The CDR3 sequence is 16 residues long. CDR3 loop: CAISSPVNGLSYEQYF. CDR3 in DNA: TGTGCCATCAGTTCCCCCGTGAACGGCCTCTCCTACGAGCAGTACTTC.

The chain couples TRBV29-1 to TRBJ2-5; 9 bases fit TRBD1. The CDR3 totals 13 residues. Germline V CDR1 and CDR2: SQVTM, ANQGSEA. V lost 4 bases to trimming and J lost 4 bases; unmatched junction nucleotides: 4. The CDR3 loop is CSVGPGQGETQYF. DNA for the CDR3: TGCAGCGTTGGCCCGGGACAGGGAGAGACCCAGTACTTC.

J is TRBJ2-3 and V is TRBV10-3, with TRBD1 matching 11 bases. This CDR3 has 15 residues. V trimming: 4 bases; J trimming: 5 bases; junction bases outside the gene matches: 5. Germline CDR1 and CDR2: ENHRY and SYGVKD. The CDR3 loop is CAISGKGQGGDTQYF. For the CDR3, the DNA is TGTGCCATCAGTGGAAAGGGACAGGGGGGAGATACGCAGTATTTT.

The chain links TRBV11-3 to TRBJ2-1, with 9 positions matching TRBD1. After removal of 1 base from V and 5 bases from J, the junction contained 3 bases not matched to a gene. CDR3 length: 15 residues. CDR1 is SGHNT and CDR2 is YENEEA in the germline V gene. The CDR3 here is CASSLGGQGNNEQFF. CDR3 nucleotides: TGTGCCAGCAGCTTAGGGGGACAGGGTAACAATGAGCAGTTCTTC.

The rearrangement joins TRBV4-1 to TRBJ2-7; 12 nucleotides agree with TRBD2. The junction had 2 bases not matched to a gene; V was cut back by 2 bases and J by 3 bases. The germline gives CDR1 MGHRA, CDR2 YSYEKL. The CDR3 runs 15 residues. The CDR3 region has the DNA TGCGCCAGCAGCCAATGGACTAGCGGGAACTACGAGCAGTACTTC. It specifies CASSQWTSGNYEQYF.

V gene TRBV10-3 combines with J gene TRBJ1-2; a possible D gene is TRBD1 (6 bases). In germline, CDR1 is ENHRY, CDR2 SYGVKD. CDR3 size: 16 residues. V lost 3 bases and J lost 2, with 16 bases in between. The CDR3 sequence is CAISERVTDSNYGYTF. Written as DNA, the CDR3 is TGTGCCATCAGTGAAAGGGTTACGGACAGCAACTATGGCTACACCTTC.

The chain links TRBV7-9 to TRBJ1-2; D gene uncertain. This CDR3 comprises 10 residues. Germline V gives CDR1 SEHNR, CDR2 FQNEAQ (reference sequence). V was shortened by 5 bases and J by 4 bases, with 2 bases between the two germline ends. The CDR3 sequence: CASSAYGYTF. DNA for the CDR3: TGTGCCAGCAGCGCCTATGGCTACACCTTC.

This clone occurred a few times. The chain recombines TRBV5-4 with TRBJ2-1, with 9 bases identical to TRBD1. With 4 bases clipped from V and 2 bases from J, the junction kept 4 bases outside the gene matches. CDR3 length: 15 residues. Germline V lookup: CDR1 SGHNT, CDR2 YYREEE (reference sequence). The CDR3 DNA reads TGTGCCAGCAGCGAGGGACAGGGAACCTACAATGAGCAGTTCTTC. Its protein product is CASSEGQGTYNEQFF.

The chain uses TRBV12-5 and TRBJ1-1; perhaps TRBD1 as D (6 bases). V lost 2 bases and J 4 bases, leaving 20 bases between the germline ends. The CDR3 is 17 amino acids. Germline assignment: CDR1 LGHNT and CDR2 FRNRAP. CDR3 protein: CASGLPSPTGRATEAFF. DNA of the CDR3: TGTGCTAGTGGTTTGCCCTCACCAACAGGGAGGGCCACTGAAGCTTTCTTT.

The chain has TRBV25-1 and TRBJ2-7; D may match TRBD1 or TRBD2 (6 bases each). Germline CDR1 MGHDK, CDR2 SYGVNS. V was shortened by 3 bases and J by 0 bases, with 15 bases between the two germline ends. The CDR3 has 16 amino acids. The CDR3: CASSESGGTNSYEQYF. The CDR3 DNA reads as TGTGCCAGCAGTGAGTCTGGCGGGACAAACTCCTACGAGCAGTACTTC.

The J gene is TRBJ2-7, the V gene TRBV6-5, with 9 bases fitting TRBD2. The germline gives CDR1 MNHEY, CDR2 SVGAGI. V dropped 8 bases and J dropped 1; count of bases not matched to a gene: 9. The CDR3 spans 15 residues. CDR3: CASSFGGRGSYEQYF. The DNA of the CDR3 is TGTGCCAGCTCGTTTGGCGGGAGGGGGTCCTACGAGCAGTACTTC.

The V gene is TRBV7-9, the J gene TRBJ2-1; D call uncertain. Germline-derived CDR1 and CDR2 are SEHNR and FQNEAQ (reference sequence). Trimming shortened V by 3 bases and J by 5 bases, and 5 bases separated the two germline ends. The CDR3 spans 12 residues. The CDR3 bases are TGTGCCAGCAGCTTTACCCACAATGAGCAGTTCTTC. Protein sequence: CASSFTHNEQFF.